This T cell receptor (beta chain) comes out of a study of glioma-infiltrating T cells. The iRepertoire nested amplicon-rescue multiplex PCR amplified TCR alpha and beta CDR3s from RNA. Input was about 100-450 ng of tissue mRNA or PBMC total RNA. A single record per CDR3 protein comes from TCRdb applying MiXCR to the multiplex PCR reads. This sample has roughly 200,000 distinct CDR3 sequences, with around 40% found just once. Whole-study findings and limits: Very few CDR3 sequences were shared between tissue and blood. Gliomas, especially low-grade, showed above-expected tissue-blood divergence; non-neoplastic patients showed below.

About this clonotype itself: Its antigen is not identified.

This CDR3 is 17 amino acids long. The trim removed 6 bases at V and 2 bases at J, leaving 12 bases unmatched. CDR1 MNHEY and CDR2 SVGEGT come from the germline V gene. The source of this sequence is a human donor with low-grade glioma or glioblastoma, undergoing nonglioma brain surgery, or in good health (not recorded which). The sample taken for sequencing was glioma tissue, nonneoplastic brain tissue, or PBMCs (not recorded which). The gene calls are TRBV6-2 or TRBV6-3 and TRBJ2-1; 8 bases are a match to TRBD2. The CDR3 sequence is CASRTPPGRGPYNEQFF. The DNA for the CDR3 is TGTGCCAGCAGGACCCCGCCCGGGAGGGGCCCCTACAATGAGCAGTTCTTC.